This T cell receptor beta chain was recorded in a study of response to subunit inactivated influenza vaccine. One entry per CDR3 protein results from TCRdb running MiXCR on the RT-PCR reads. Counted here are roughly 620,000 distinct CDR3 sequences, 11% occurring once; the ten biggest clones make up approximately 9.9%. Germline-derived CDR1 and CDR2 are MNHNY and SVGAGI (reference sequence). The CDR3 has 12 amino acids. Trimming left V 6 bases short and J 11 bases short, with 14 bases between. This same sample was also part of a study on T cells expressing NK-cell markers. As that study records: Generation of TCR beta cDNA was performed by 5'RACE template switching incorporating UMIs. Dominant NKG2C+ clonotypes accounted for roughly 1.0-7.0% of CD8+ T cells in six or seven donors. These clonotypes also led the CD3+CD56-NKG2C+ fraction in a handful of donors. The HCMV specificity of the expanded NKG2C+ T cell clones stayed unresolved.

Sequenced here: PBMCs from blood, sampled on the day of vaccination. The chain recombines TRBV6-6 with TRBJ1-5; weak D call: TRBD1 (6 bases). The receptor comes from a man aged 45-65 years who received an inactivated influenza vaccine. DNA of the CDR3: TGTGCCAGCAGCCCAGGGGAAGCGACCCAGCATTTT. Translating gives CASSPGEATQHF.